One sample yielded the 21 T cell receptor beta chains listed below, sequenced in a study of monozygotic twins with inflammatory bowel disease. Using the 5' RACE reads, TCRdb records one entry per CDR3 protein without DNA. Recorded for this sample: 150,000 or so distinct CDR3 sequences. The specimen sequenced was blood. The origin of the receptors is a human donor with ulcerative colitis or Crohn's disease, or a healthy co-twin of an affected twin (not recorded which).

This chain joins TRBV27 and TRBJ2-7; TCRdb calls TRBD1, which cannot be checked without DNA. The CDR3 extends over 19 amino acids. Germline CDR1 reads MNHEY; CDR2 reads SMNVEV (reference sequence). CDR3 sequence: CASSLYGPSGTGYDYEQYF.

The chain combines TRBV27 with TRBJ1-4. The CDR3 totals 13 residues. CDR1 is MNHEY, CDR2 SMNVEV, per germline (reference sequence). This CDR3 reads CASSPTWEKKLFF.

V is TRBV12-3 or TRBV12-4 and J is TRBJ2-2; TCRdb indicates TRBD1, and absent DNA this call remains unverified. This CDR3 is 16 amino acids long. The chain's CDR3 is CASSYEVTGNTGELFF.

The chain uses TRBV6-1 and TRBJ1-3; TCRdb designates TRBD1, a call that cannot be tested without DNA. Germline CDR1 and CDR2: MNHNS and SASEGT. The length of the CDR3 is 14 residues. CDR3 protein: CASTRDSSGNTIYF.

The chain employs TRBV19 and TRBJ2-2; TCRdb picks TRBD1, but there is no DNA to check that call. This CDR3 comprises 16 residues. CDR1 and CDR2 (germline): LNHDA, SQIVND (reference sequence). CDR3 loop: CASSITDRGRTGELFF.

The chain employs TRBV20-1 and TRBJ2-3. Germline CDR1 reads DFQATT; CDR2 reads SNEGSKA (reference sequence). This CDR3 is 11 amino acids long. The CDR3 region is CSARGGQAQYF.

The chain carries TRBV5-1 and TRBJ1-1. Germline V CDR1 and CDR2: SGHRS, YFSETQ. This CDR3 is 12 amino acids long. This CDR3 is CASTVGEGQAFF.

This chain connects TRBV6-5 to TRBJ1-2. CDR1 is MNHEY, CDR2 SVGAGI, per germline. The CDR3 is 15 residues long. The CDR3 reads CASTPGGLIDYGYTF.

The chain joins TRBV30 to TRBJ1-2. Germline V gene sequence: CDR1 GTSNPN, CDR2 SVGIG (reference sequence). The CDR3 is 12 residues long. Here the CDR3 reads CAWKEGGSGYTF.

This chain joins TRBV24-1 and TRBJ2-1; TCRdb calls TRBD2, which cannot be checked without DNA. The CDR3 sequence is 13 residues long. The germline V gene has CDR1 KGHDR and CDR2 SFDVKD. The chain's CDR3 is CASSGRAGIEQFF.

The V and J genes are TRBV5-1 and TRBJ1-2. Per the germline V gene, CDR1 is SGHRS and CDR2 is YFSETQ. The CDR3 contains 14 residues. CDR3 residues: CASSPGMTRIGYTF. The whole variable domain, filled in from reference TRBV5-1 and TRBJ1-2, reads KAGVTQTPRYLIKTRGQQVTLSCSPISGHRSVSWYQQTPGQGLQFLFEYFSETQRNKGNFPGRFSGRQFSNSRSEMNVSTLELGDSALYLCASSPGMTRIGYTFGSGTRLTVV.

The gene calls are TRBV7-3 and TRBJ2-5. The CDR3 contains 14 residues. Germline assignment: CDR1 SGHTA and CDR2 FQGTGA. The CDR3: CASSLQGYQETQYF.

The chain is built from TRBV21-1 and TRBJ1-6. TRBV21-1 is a listed pseudogene. The CDR3 consists of 17 residues. This CDR3 is CASSKVRNPRNNSPLHF.

The chain joins TRBV24-1 to TRBJ1-2. CDR1 is KGHDR, CDR2 SFDVKD, per germline. The CDR3 loop spans 13 amino acids. The chain's CDR3 is CATGRGGDYGYTF.

This rearrangement joins TRBV24-1 to TRBJ2-7; no DNA is available, so the TRBD1 call from TCRdb remains unchecked. Per germline, CDR1 KGHDR and CDR2 SFDVKD. The CDR3 is made up of 13 amino acids. CDR3 residues: CANRGQGTNEQYF.

This chain joins TRBV6-6 and TRBJ1-3. Looked up from germline, CDR1 is MNHNY and CDR2 is SVGAGI (reference sequence). The CDR3 extends over 14 amino acids. CDR3 residues: CASSYVDFGNTIYF.

V gene TRBV6-4 combines with J gene TRBJ2-6. Germline values: CDR1 MRHNA, CDR2 SNTAGT. The CDR3 spans 15 residues. The CDR3 sequence is CASSDGGSGANVLTF.

This chain joins TRBV29-1 and TRBJ2-5; TCRdb selects TRBD1, and the lack of DNA leaves this call unchecked. The CDR3 sequence is 14 residues long. Germline loops: CDR1 SQVTM, CDR2 ANQGSEA. The chain's CDR3 is CSVAGSGAAETQYF.

The chain joins TRBV3-1 to TRBJ2-7; TCRdb calls TRBD1, which cannot be checked without DNA. There are 16 residues in the CDR3. The germline V gene encodes CDR1 LGHDT and CDR2 YNNKEL (reference sequence). CDR3 loop: CASSPKAVSRAYEQYF.

The gene calls are TRBV5-1 and TRBJ1-6. The germline V gene has CDR1 SGHRS and CDR2 YFSETQ. The CDR3 length is 18 residues. CDR3 region: CASSLEVGASSYNSPLHF.

The chain couples TRBV20-1 to TRBJ2-7; the TCRdb call, TRBD2, lacks DNA for checking. Germline CDR1 DFQATT, CDR2 SNEGSKA (reference sequence). CDR3 size: 13 residues. The CDR3 reads CSARDSPPREQYF.